This T cell receptor beta chain was identified in a study of blood T cell repertoires in COVID-19. TCRdb keeps only in-frame clones here, not all; method: immunoSEQ multiplex PCR. The top ten hold about 4.1% of the sample, which has some 270,000 clones, 80% to 90% seen once. The clonotype was recovered from a woman in her 30s who had recovered from COVID-19. Sample: PBMCs or T cells enriched from blood (not recorded which).

CDR3 in DNA: TGTGCCAGCAGCCTACTAGCGGGGGGGCAGAAGACCCAGTACTTC. Translated: CASSLLAGGQKTQYF. The chain carries TRBV7-2 and TRBJ2-5; 13 bases agree with TRBD2. The ends lost 5 bases at V and 6 bases at J; junction bases unmatched: 6. The CDR3 has 15 amino acids. Germline lookup yields CDR1 SGHTA and CDR2 FQGNSA.